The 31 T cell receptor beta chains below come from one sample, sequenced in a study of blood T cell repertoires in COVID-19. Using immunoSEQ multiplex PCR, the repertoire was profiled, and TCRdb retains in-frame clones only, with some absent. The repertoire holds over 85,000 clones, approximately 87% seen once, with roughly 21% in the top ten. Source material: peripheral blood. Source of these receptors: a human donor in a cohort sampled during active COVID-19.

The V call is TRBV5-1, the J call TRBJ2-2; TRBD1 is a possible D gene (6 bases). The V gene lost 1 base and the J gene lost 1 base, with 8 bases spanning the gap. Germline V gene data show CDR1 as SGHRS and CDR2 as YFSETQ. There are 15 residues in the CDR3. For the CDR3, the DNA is TGCGCCAGCAGCTTGAGACAGGAGAACACCGGGGAGCTGTTTTTT. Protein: CASSLRQENTGELFF. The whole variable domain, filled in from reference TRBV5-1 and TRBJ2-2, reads KAGVTQTPRYLIKTRGQQVTLSCSPISGHRSVSWYQQTPGQGLQFLFEYFSETQRNKGNFPGRFSGRQFSNSRSEMNVSTLELGDSALYLCASSLRQENTGELFFGEGSRLTVL.

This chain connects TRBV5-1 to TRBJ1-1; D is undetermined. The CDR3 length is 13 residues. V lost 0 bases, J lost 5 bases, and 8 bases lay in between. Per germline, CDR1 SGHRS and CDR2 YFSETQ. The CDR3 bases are TGCGCCAGCAGCTTGGACAGATTTACTGAAGCTTTCTTT. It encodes CASSLDRFTEAFF.

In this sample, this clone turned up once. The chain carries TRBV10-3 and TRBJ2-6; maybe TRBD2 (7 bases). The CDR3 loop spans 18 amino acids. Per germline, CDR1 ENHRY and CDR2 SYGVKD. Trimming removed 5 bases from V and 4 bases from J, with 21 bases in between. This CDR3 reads CAISPGGPQGSGANVLTF. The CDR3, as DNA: TGTGCCATCAGTCCCGGGGGGCCTCAGGGTTCCGGGGCCAACGTCCTGACTTTC.

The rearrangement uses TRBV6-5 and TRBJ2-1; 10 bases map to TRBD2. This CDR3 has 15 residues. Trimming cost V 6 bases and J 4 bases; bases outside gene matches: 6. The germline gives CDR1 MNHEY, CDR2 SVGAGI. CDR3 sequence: CASSPTSGFYNEQFF. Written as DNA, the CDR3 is TGTGCCAGCAGCCCGACTAGCGGGTTTTACAATGAGCAGTTCTTC.

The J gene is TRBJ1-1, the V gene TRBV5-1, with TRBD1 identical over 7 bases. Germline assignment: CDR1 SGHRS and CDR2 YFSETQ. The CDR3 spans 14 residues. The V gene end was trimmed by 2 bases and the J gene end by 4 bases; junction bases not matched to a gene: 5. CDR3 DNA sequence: TGCGCCAGCAGCTTAGAGACAGGGCGCACTGAAGCTTTCTTT. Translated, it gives CASSLETGRTEAFF.

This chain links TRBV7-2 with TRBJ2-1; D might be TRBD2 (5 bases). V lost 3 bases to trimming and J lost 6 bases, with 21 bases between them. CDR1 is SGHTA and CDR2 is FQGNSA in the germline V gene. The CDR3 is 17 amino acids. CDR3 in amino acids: CASSFYVVLASGNEQFF. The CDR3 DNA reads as TGTGCCAGCAGCTTCTATGTGGTTCTAGCAAGTGGCAATGAGCAGTTCTTC.

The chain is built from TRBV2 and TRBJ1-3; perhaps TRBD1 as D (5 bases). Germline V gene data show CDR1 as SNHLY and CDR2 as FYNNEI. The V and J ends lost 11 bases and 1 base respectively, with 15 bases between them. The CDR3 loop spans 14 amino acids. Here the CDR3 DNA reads TGTGCCGGGGGAGGGGCTGGATCTGGAAACACCATATATTTT. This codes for CAGGGAGSGNTIYF.

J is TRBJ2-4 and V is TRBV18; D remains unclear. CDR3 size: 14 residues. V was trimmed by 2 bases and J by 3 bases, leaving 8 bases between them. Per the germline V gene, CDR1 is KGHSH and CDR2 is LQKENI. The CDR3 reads CASSPYGDKNIQYF. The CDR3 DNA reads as TGTGCCAGCTCACCATATGGAGACAAAAACATTCAGTACTTC.

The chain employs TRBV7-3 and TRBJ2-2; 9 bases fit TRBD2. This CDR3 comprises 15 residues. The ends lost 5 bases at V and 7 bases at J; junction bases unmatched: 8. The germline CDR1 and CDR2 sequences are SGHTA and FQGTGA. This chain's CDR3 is CASSHGLAGIGELFF. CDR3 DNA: TGTGCCAGCAGCCATGGGCTAGCGGGAATCGGGGAGCTGTTTTTT.

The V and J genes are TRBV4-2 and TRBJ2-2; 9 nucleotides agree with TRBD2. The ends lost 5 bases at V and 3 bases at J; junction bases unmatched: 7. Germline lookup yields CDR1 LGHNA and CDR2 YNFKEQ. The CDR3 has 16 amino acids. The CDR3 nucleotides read TGTGCCAGCAGCATTCAGACTAGCGGATACACCGGGGAGCTGTTTTTT. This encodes CASSIQTSGYTGELFF.

CDR3 sequence: CASSHSVGQETQYF. The CDR3 DNA reads TGTGCCAGCAGCCATAGTGTCGGGCAAGAGACCCAGTACTTC. The V gene is TRBV3-1 (or the pseudogene TRBV3-2), the J gene TRBJ2-5; unclear D gene. The germline V and J ends were trimmed by 3 bases and 2 bases, with 10 bases remaining between them. Germline loops: CDR1 LGHDT, CDR2 YNNKEL (reference sequence). The CDR3 consists of 14 residues.

DNA of the CDR3: TGTGCCAGCAGTTACGAGAGGGTGCCGCATTTT. Translated: CASSYERVPHF. J is TRBJ1-5 and V is TRBV6-5; D not certain. Trimming left V 2 bases short and J 15 bases short, with 11 bases between. Per germline, CDR1 MNHEY and CDR2 SVGAGI. The CDR3 consists of 11 residues.

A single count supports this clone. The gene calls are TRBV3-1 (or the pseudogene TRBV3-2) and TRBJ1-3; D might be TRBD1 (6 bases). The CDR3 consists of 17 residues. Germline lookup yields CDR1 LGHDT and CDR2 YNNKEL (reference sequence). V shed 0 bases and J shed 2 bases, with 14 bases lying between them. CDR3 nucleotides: TGTGCCAGCAGCCAAGAGGAAGGGGGTGGCACTGGAAACACCATATATTTT. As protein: CASSQEEGGGTGNTIYF.

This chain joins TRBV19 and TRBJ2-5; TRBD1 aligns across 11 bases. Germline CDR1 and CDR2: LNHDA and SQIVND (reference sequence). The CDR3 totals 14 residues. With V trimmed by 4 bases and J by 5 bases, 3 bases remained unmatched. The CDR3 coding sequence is TGTGCCAGTAGTACGGACAGGGGGCGGGAGACCCAGTACTTC. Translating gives CASSTDRGRETQYF.

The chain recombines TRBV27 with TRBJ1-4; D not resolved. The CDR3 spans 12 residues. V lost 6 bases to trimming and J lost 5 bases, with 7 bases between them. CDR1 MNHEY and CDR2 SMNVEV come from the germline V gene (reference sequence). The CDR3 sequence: CASSRLNEKLFF. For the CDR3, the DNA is TGTGCCAGCAGCAGGTTGAATGAAAAACTGTTTTTT.

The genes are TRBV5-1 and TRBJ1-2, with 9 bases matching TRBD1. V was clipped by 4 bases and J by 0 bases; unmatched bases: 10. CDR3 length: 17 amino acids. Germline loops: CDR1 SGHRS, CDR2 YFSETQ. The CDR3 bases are TGCGCCAGCAGCCCAGAATTGACAGGGGGAGCTAACTATGGCTACACCTTC. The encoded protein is CASSPELTGGANYGYTF.

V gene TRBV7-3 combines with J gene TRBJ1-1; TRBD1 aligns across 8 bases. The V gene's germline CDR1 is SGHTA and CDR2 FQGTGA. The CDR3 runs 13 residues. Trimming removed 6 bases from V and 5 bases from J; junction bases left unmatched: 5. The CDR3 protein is CASSAGGRTEAFF. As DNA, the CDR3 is TGTGCCAGCAGTGCAGGGGGCCGTACTGAAGCTTTCTTT.

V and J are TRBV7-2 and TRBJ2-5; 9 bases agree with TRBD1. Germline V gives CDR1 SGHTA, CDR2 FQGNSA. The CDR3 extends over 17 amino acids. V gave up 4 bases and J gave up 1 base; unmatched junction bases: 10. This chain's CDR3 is CASSSRLGTGIQETQYF. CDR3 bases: TGTGCCAGCAGCTCCCGCCTCGGGACAGGGATCCAAGAGACCCAGTACTTC. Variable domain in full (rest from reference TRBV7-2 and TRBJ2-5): GAGVSQSPSNKVTEKGKDVELRCDPISGHTALYWYRQSLGQGLEFLIYFQGNSAPDKSGLPSDRFSAERTGGSVSTLTIQRTQQEDSAVYLCASSSRLGTGIQETQYFGPGTRLLVL.

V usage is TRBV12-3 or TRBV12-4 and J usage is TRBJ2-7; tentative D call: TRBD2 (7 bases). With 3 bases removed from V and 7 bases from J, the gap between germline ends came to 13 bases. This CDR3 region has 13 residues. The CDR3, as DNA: TGTGCCAGCAGTTTGGGGGGGGCAAGGGAGCAGTACTTC. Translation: CASSLGGAREQYF.

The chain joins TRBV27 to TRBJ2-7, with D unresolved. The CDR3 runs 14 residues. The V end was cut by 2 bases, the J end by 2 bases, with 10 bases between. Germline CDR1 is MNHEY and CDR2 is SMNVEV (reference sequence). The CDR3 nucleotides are TGTGCCAGCAGTTTAGCGGAAATGGCCTACGAGCAGTACTTC. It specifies CASSLAEMAYEQYF.

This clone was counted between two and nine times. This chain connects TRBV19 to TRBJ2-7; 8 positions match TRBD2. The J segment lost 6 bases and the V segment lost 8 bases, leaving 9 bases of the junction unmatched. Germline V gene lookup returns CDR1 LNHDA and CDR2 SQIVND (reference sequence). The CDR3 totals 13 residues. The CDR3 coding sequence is TGTGCCAGTGGGGGGGTCCGGGAGGGCGAGCAGTACTTC. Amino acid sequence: CASGGVREGEQYF.

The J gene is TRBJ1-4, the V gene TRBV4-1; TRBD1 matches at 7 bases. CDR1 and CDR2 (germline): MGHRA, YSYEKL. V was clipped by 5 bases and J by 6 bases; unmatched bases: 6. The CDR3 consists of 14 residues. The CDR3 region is CASSITGVDEKLFF. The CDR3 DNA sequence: TGCGCCAGCAGCATCACAGGGGTAGATGAAAAACTGTTTTTT.

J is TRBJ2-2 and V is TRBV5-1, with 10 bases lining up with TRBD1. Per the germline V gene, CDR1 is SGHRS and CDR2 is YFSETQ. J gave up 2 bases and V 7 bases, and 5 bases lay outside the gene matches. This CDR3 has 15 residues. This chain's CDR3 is CASGGTGENTGELFF. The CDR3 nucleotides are TGCGCCAGCGGCGGGACAGGGGAAAACACCGGGGAGCTGTTTTTT.

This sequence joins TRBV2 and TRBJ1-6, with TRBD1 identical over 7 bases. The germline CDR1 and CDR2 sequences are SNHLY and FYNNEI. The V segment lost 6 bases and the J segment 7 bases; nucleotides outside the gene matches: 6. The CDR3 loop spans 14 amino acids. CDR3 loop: CASSEQGGNSPLHF. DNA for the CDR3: TGTGCCAGCAGCGAACAAGGGGGCAATTCACCCCTCCACTTT.

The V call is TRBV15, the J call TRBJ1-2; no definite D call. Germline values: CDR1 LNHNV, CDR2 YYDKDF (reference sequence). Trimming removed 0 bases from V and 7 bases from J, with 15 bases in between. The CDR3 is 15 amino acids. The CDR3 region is CATSRDTGSARGYTF. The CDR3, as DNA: TGTGCCACCAGCAGAGATACGGGGTCGGCCCGTGGCTACACCTTC.

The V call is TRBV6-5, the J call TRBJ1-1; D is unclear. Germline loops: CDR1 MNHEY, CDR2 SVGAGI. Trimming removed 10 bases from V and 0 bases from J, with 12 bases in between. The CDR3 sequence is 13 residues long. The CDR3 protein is CATRRGMNTEAFF. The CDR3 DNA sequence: TGTGCCACCCGCCGGGGTATGAACACTGAAGCTTTCTTT.

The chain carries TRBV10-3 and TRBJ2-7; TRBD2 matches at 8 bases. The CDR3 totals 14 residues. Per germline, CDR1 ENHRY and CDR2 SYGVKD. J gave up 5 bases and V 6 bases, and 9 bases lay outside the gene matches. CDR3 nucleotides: TGTGCCATCAGAGAAGCGGGAGCCTGGGACGAGCAGTACTTC. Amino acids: CAIREAGAWDEQYF.

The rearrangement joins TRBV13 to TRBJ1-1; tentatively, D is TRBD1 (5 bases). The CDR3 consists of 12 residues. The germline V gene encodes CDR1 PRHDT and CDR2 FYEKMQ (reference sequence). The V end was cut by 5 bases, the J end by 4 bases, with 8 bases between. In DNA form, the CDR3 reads TGTGCCAGCAGCCCTGACAGCACTGAAGCTTTCTTT. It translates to CASSPDSTEAFF. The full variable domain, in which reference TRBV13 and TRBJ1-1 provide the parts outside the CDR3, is AAGVIQSPRHLIKEKRETATLKCYPIPRHDTVYWYQQGPGQDPQFLISFYEKMQSDKGSIPDRFSAQQFSDYHSELNMSSLELGDSALYFCASSPDSTEAFFGQGTRLTVV.

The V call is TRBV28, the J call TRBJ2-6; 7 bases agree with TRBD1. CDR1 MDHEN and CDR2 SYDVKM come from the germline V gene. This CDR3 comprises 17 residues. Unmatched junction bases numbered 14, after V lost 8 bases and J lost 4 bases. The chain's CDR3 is CASLRSGQASGANVLTF. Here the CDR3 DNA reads TGTGCCAGCCTTCGGTCCGGACAGGCCTCGGGGGCCAACGTCCTGACTTTC.

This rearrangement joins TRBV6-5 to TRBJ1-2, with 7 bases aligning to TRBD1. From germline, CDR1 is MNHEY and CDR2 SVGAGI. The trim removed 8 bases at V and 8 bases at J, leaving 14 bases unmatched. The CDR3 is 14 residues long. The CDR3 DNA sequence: TGTGCCAGCTTACCCATCACAGGGGCCCTCGGCTACACCTTC. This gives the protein CASLPITGALGYTF.

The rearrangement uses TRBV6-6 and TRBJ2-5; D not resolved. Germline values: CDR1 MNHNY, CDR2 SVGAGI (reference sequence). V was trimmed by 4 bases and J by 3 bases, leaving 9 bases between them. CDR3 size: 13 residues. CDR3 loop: CASSSYREETQYF. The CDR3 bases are TGTGCCAGCAGTTCTTATAGAGAAGAGACCCAGTACTTC.